A selection of T cell receptor beta chains follows, all from one sample in a study of a mutant IDH1 vaccine in newly diagnosed glioma. Data came from immunoSEQ multiplex PCR; TCRdb stores just in-frame clones and leaves some out. The table includes 44,000 or so clones, 65% to 90% detected once. Their recognized antigens are unknown. The sample consisted of PBMCs, taken from a glioma patient whose treatment included an IDH1 peptide vaccine. The receptors here all came from a woman between 40 and 55 years old with glioma. Some clones in this sample may be carry-over from other donors' samples. CDR3s include the opening cysteine and the closing phenylalanine or tryptophan. Each record gives: clone size, D gene, J gene, V gene, CDR3 protein, CDR3 DNA. The D gene is left open where the match is weak. Not every row has a clone size; where given, it reads once, few, many or a size class.

clone size: .
D gene: .
J gene: TRBJ1-4
V gene: TRBV5-1
CDR3 protein: CASSSVTGLDGEKLFF
CDR3 DNA: TGCGCCAGCAGCTCCGTAACAGGCCTTGATGGGGAAAAACTGTTTTTT

clone size: .
D gene: .
J gene: TRBJ2-2
V gene: TRBV7-2
CDR3 protein: CASSSRTGTGELFF
CDR3 DNA: TGTGCCAGCAGCTCGAGAACAGGGACCGGGGAGCTGTTTTTT

clone size: few
D gene: .
J gene: TRBJ1-1
V gene: TRBV9
CDR3 protein: CASSVVPVSTEAFF
CDR3 DNA: TGTGCCAGCAGCGTAGTTCCCGTAAGCACTGAAGCTTTCTTT

clone size: .
D gene: .
J gene: TRBJ1-4
V gene: TRBV7-6
CDR3 protein: CASSPRVGMTNEKLFF
CDR3 DNA: TGTGCCAGCAGCCCGAGGGTTGGGATGACTAATGAAAAACTGTTTTTT

clone size: .
D gene: .
J gene: TRBJ1-5
V gene: TRBV7-8
CDR3 protein: CASSWIGQNQPQHF
CDR3 DNA: TGTGCCAGCAGCTGGATCGGACAGAATCAGCCCCAGCATTTT

clone size: .
D gene: TRBD2
J gene: TRBJ2-3
V gene: TRBV2
CDR3 protein: CASSDSGRGPDTQYF
CDR3 DNA: TGTGCCAGCAGTGATAGCGGGAGAGGCCCAGATACGCAGTATTTT

clone size: .
D gene: .
J gene: TRBJ1-2
V gene: TRBV11-3
CDR3 protein: CASSLSGGRGYTF
CDR3 DNA: TGTGCCAGCAGCCTTTCTGGGGGGCGAGGCTACACCTTC

clone size: few
D gene: .
J gene: TRBJ1-2
V gene: TRBV6-5
CDR3 protein: CASSYSGELTF
CDR3 DNA: TGTGCCAGCAGTTACTCGGGAGAACTTACCTTC

clone size: .
D gene: .
J gene: TRBJ2-1
V gene: TRBV2
CDR3 protein: CATRRRDRQFF
CDR3 DNA: TGTGCCACCAGACGGAGGGATCGGCAGTTCTTC

clone size: .
D gene: .
J gene: TRBJ1-2
V gene: TRBV6-5
CDR3 protein: CASTLGGGGGYTF
CDR3 DNA: TGTGCCAGCACACTAGGGGGGGGCGGCGGCTACACCTTC

clone size: .
D gene: .
J gene: TRBJ2-7
V gene: TRBV7-6
CDR3 protein: CASSPRLVAEQYF
CDR3 DNA: TGTGCCAGCAGCCCCCGACTAGTTGCCGAGCAGTACTTC

clone size: .
D gene: .
J gene: TRBJ1-1
V gene: TRBV7-7
CDR3 protein: CASSSGLNTEAFF
CDR3 DNA: TGTGCTAGCAGCTCCGGATTGAACACTGAAGCTTTCTTT

clone size: .
D gene: .
J gene: TRBJ2-2
V gene: TRBV12-5
CDR3 protein: CASAPGDRLGGELFF
CDR3 DNA: TGTGCTAGTGCCCCGGGAGACAGGCTTGGCGGGGAGCTGTTTTTT

clone size: .
D gene: TRBD1
J gene: TRBJ2-7
V gene: TRBV28
CDR3 protein: CASSLTDRDTYEQYF
CDR3 DNA: TGTGCCAGCAGTTTAACAGACAGGGATACCTACGAGCAGTACTTC

clone size: few
D gene: .
J gene: TRBJ2-5
V gene: TRBV6-5
CDR3 protein: CASSYARARGRETQYF
CDR3 DNA: TGTGCCAGCAGTTACGCCAGGGCCAGGGGGAGGGAGACCCAGTACTTC

clone size: few
D gene: TRBD2
J gene: TRBJ2-7
V gene: TRBV15
CDR3 protein: CATSIGAGGEQYF
CDR3 DNA: TGTGCCACCAGCATAGGAGCGGGAGGCGAGCAGTACTTC

clone size: .
D gene: .
J gene: TRBJ2-1
V gene: TRBV14
CDR3 protein: CASSQYWESYNEQFF
CDR3 DNA: TGTGCCAGCAGCCAATACTGGGAGTCTTACAATGAGCAGTTCTTC

clone size: .
D gene: .
J gene: TRBJ1-4
V gene: TRBV4-3
CDR3 protein: CASSQGTGQDFNEKLFF
CDR3 DNA: TGCGCCAGCAGCCAAGGTACCGGGCAGGACTTTAATGAAAAACTGTTTTTT

clone size: .
D gene: .
J gene: TRBJ1-3
V gene: TRBV7-2
CDR3 protein: CASSLVGPGGSKAGNTIYF
CDR3 DNA: TGTGCCAGCAGCTTAGTCGGCCCCGGGGGTTCTAAGGCTGGAAACACCATATATTTT

clone size: .
D gene: .
J gene: TRBJ1-2
V gene: TRBV4-3
CDR3 protein: CASSQELTDGYTF
CDR3 DNA: TGCGCCAGCAGCCAAGAATTAACAGATGGCTACACCTTC

clone size: .
D gene: TRBD1
J gene: TRBJ2-1
V gene: TRBV7-3
CDR3 protein: CASSSTGGIDNEQFF
CDR3 DNA: TGTGCCAGCAGCTCTACAGGGGGGATAGACAATGAGCAGTTCTTC

clone size: .
D gene: .
J gene: TRBJ2-1
V gene: TRBV9
CDR3 protein: CASSLTGPLNEQFF
CDR3 DNA: TGTGCCAGCAGCTTGACAGGACCGCTCAATGAGCAGTTCTTC

clone size: .
D gene: .
J gene: TRBJ1-1
V gene: TRBV14
CDR3 protein: CASSQARNWDTEAFF
CDR3 DNA: TGTGCCAGCAGCCAAGCCCGGAATTGGGACACTGAAGCTTTCTTT

clone size: .
D gene: .
J gene: TRBJ1-2
V gene: TRBV19
CDR3 protein: CASSITFGYTF
CDR3 DNA: TGTGCCAGTAGTATAACGTTCGGCTACACCTTC

clone size: once
D gene: TRBD2
J gene: TRBJ2-2
V gene: TRBV7-9
CDR3 protein: CASSFGLAGPGGGELFF
CDR3 DNA: TGTGCCAGCAGCTTCGGACTAGCGGGCCCGGGCGGCGGGGAGCTGTTTTTT

clone size: .
D gene: TRBD1
J gene: TRBJ2-1
V gene: TRBV5-4
CDR3 protein: CASSLEQGAKEQFF
CDR3 DNA: TGTGCCAGCAGCTTGGAACAGGGGGCAAAGGAGCAGTTCTTC

clone size: .
D gene: .
J gene: TRBJ1-6
V gene: TRBV7-2
CDR3 protein: CASSLVEGGSHSPLHF
CDR3 DNA: TGTGCCAGCAGCTTAGTAGAGGGGGGATCTCATTCACCCCTCCACTTT